This T cell receptor beta chain was recorded in a study of T cell responses to AZD1222 COVID-19 vaccine. Study-level findings and limits: Breadth and depth of Spike-specific TCRs rose after two AZD1222 doses.

Germline V gene sequence: CDR1 LGHDT, CDR2 YNNKEL (reference sequence). The CDR3 is 15 amino acids. V lost 2 bases and J lost 2, with 13 bases in between. Remarks on this clone: Its antigen is as yet unknown.

Here immunoSEQ multiplex PCR was the method, and the copy in TCRdb shows in-frame clones only, minus some. The data show about 140,000 clones, with around 84% seen just once and 4.1% held by the top ten. The sample in question was peripheral blood, obtained on day 0 of AZD1222 vaccination. This rearrangement joins TRBV3-1 (or the pseudogene TRBV3-2) to TRBJ2-7; D gene ambiguous. The clonotype originates from an adult in good health. The CDR3 sequence is CASSQTPREAYEQYF. CDR3 coding DNA: TGTGCCAGCAGCCAAACTCCTAGGGAAGCCTACGAGCAGTACTTC.